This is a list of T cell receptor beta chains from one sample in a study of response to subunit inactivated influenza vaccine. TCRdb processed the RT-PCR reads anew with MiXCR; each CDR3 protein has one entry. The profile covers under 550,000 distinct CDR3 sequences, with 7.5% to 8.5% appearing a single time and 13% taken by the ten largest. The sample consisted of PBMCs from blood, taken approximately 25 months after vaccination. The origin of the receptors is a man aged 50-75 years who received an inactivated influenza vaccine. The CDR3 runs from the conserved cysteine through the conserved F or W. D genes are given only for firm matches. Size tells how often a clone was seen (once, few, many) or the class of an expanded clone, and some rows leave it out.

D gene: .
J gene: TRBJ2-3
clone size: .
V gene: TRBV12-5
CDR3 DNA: TGTGCTAGTGGTTTGGTCCTCCCACGAGTCGTACAGCCTAGCACAGATACGCAGTATTTT
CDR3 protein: CASGLVLPRVVQPSTDTQYF

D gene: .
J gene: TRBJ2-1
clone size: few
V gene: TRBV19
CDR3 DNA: TGTGCCAGTAGTATTCGTGGGGCAACCTACAATGAGCAGTTCTTC
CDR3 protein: CASSIRGATYNEQFF

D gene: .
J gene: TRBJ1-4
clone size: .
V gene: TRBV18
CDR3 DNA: TGTGCCAGCTTTCTGGGCACCGGAAAACTGTTTTTT
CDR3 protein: CASFLGTGKLFF

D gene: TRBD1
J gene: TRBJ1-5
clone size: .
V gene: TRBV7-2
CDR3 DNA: TGTGCCAGCAGCGAACAGGGGGCTGCCGGGCAGCCCCAGCATTTT
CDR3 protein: CASSEQGAAGQPQHF

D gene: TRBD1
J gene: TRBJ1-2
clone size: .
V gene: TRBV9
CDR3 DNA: TGTGCCAGCAGCCCCCCCGGGACAGGAGCCTCTAACTATGGCTACACCTTC
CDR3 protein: CASSPPGTGASNYGYTF

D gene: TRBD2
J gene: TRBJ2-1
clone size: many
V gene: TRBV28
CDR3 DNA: TGTGCCAGCAGTTTTCCGGCTAGCGGGACGTGGCGCAATGAGCAGTTCTTC
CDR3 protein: CASSFPASGTWRNEQFF

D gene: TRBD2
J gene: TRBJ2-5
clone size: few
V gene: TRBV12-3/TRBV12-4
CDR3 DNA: TGTGCCAGCAGTTCTAGCGGGGGAGCCCAAGAGACCCAGTACTTC
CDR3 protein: CASSSSGGAQETQYF

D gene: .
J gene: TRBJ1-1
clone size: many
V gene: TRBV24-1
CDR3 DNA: TGTGCCACAAGGGAAGGGGAAGGCACTGAAGCTTTCTTT
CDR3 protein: CATREGEGTEAFF

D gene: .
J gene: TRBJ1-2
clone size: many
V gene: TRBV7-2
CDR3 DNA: TGTGCCAGCAGCTCCAATAGTGGGGGCTCCGGCTACACCTTC
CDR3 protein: CASSSNSGGSGYTF

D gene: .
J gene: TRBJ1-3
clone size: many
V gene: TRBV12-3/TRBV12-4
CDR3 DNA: TGTGCCAGCAATAAGGAACGGGGGGCAGCTGGAAACACCATATATTTT
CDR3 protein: CASNKERGAAGNTIYF

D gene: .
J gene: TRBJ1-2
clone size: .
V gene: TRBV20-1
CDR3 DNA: TGCAGTGCTAGAGAGGACCAGAGGGGCTATGGCTACACCTTC
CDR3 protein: CSAREDQRGYGYTF

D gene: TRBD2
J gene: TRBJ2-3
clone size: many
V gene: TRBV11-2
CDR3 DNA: TGTGCCAGCAGCTCACGGGCGGGGGGTCAAGATACGCAGTATTTT
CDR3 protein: CASSSRAGGQDTQYF

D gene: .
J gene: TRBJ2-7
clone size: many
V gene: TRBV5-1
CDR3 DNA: TGCGCCAGCAGCTTGGATACAGGAAACTACGAGCAGTACTTC
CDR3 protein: CASSLDTGNYEQYF

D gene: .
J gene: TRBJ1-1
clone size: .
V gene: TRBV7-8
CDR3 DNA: TGTGCCAGCAGCTTAGATGGGGGGTGGAACACTGAAGCTTTCTTT
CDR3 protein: CASSLDGGWNTEAFF

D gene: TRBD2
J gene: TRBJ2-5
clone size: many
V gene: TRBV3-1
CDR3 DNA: TGTGCCAGCAGCCCGACTAGCGGGGGGTATCAAGAGACCCAGTACTTC
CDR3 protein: CASSPTSGGYQETQYF

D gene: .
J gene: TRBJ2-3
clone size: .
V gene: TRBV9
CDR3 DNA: TGTGCCACCGGAAAAGGGGCTGTCGGAGATACGCAGTATTTT
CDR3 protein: CATGKGAVGDTQYF

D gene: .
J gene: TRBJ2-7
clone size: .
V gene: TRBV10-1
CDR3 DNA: TGCGCCAGCAGTGAAAAACAGAGACCCCTCGAGCAGTACTTC
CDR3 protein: CASSEKQRPLEQYF

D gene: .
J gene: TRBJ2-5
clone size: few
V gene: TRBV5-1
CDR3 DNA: TGCGCCAGCAGCTTGGAGGGTAGCTTTAAGACCCAGTACTTC
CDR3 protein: CASSLEGSFKTQYF

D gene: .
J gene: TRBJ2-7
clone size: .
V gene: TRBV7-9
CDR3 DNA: TGTGCCAGCAGCTTAGGCTGGTCGGAGCAGTACTTC
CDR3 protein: CASSLGWSEQYF

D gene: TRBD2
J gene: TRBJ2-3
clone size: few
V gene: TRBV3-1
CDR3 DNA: TGTGCCAGCAGCCCCCGGACGGCCCCGGGACTAGCGGGAGGGCCTATAGCAGATACGCAGTATTTT
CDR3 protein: CASSPRTAPGLAGGPIADTQYF

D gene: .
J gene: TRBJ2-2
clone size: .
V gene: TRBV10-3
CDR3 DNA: TGTGCCATCACTCCGCGTGGGGGAAAAGACACCGGGGAGCTGTTTTTT
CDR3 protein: CAITPRGGKDTGELFF

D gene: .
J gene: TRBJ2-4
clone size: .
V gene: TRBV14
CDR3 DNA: TGTGCCAGCAGCCACGAAAACATTCAGTACTTC
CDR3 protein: CASSHENIQYF

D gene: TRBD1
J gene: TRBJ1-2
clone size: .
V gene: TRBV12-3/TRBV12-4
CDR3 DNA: TGTGCCAGCAGTTTAGGCACAGGGGTGGGCTATGGCTACACCTTC
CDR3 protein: CASSLGTGVGYGYTF

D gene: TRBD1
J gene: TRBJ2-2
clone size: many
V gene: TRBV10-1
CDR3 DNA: TGCGCCAGCAGAGCAGGACAGGGCACCGGGGAGCTGTTTTTT
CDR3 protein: CASRAGQGTGELFF

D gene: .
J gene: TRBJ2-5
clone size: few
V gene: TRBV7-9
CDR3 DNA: TGTGCCAGCAGACCCGCCGAGGGCAGGGAGACCCAGTACTTC
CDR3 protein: CASRPAEGRETQYF

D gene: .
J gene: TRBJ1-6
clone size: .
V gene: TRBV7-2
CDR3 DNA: TGTGCCAGCGCCTCCGAAGTCGGGCGAGGCAATTCACCCCTCCACTTT
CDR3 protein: CASASEVGRGNSPLHF

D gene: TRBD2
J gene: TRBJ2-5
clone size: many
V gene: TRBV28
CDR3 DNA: TGTGCCAGCAGTGGGGGAGGGCAAGAGACCCAGTACTTC
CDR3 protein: CASSGGGQETQYF

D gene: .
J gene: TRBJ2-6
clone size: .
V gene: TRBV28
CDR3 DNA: TGTGCCAGCACTTCGGACGGCCCGTTTAGCTCTGGGGCCAACGTCCTGACTTTC
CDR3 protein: CASTSDGPFSSGANVLTF

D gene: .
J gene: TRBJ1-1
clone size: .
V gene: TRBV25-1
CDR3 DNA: TGTGCCAGCAGGGGGACGCCCGGCGACACTGAAGCTTTCTTT
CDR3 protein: CASRGTPGDTEAFF

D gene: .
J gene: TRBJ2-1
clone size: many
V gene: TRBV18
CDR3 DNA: TGTGCCAGCTCACCGCCAATCGAGGACAGCGATCACAATGAGCAGTTCTTC
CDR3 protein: CASSPPIEDSDHNEQFF

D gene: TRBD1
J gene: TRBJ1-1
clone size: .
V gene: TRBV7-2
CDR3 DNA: TGTGCCAGCAGCATTAGGACAGGGGGCATGGGCACTGAAGCTTTCTTT
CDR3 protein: CASSIRTGGMGTEAFF

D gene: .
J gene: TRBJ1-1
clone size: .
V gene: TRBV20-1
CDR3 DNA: TGCAGTGCTAGAGGTTTCCGAATGATGAACACTGAAGCTTTCTTT
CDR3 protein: CSARGFRMMNTEAFF

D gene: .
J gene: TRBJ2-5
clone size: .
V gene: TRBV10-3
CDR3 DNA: TGTGCCATCAGTCTTTCCGGGGCGGAACCCCAGTACTTC
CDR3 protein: CAISLSGAEPQYF

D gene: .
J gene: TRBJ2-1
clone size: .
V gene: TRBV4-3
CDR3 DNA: TGCGCCAGCAGCCAAGTGGCAGTCCCTAGCTCCGACAATGAGCAGTTCTTC
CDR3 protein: CASSQVAVPSSDNEQFF

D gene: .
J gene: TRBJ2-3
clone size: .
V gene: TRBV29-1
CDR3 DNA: TGCAGCGTTGAAGCGAAGCTAGCGCAGTATTTT
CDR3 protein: CSVEAKLAQYF

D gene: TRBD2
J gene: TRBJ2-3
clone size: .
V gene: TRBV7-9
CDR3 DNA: TGTGCCAGCAGCTTTGACGGGAGGGCAGATACGCAGTATTTT
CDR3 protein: CASSFDGRADTQYF

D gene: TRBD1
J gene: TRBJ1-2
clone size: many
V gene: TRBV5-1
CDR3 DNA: TGCGCCAGCAGCGGCGACGGGACAGGGGTCTATGGCTACACCTTC
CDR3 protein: CASSGDGTGVYGYTF

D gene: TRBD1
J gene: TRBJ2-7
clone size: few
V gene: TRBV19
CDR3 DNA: TGTGCCAGTACCAAGACAGGGGAGTCCTACGAGCAGTACTTC
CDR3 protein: CASTKTGESYEQYF

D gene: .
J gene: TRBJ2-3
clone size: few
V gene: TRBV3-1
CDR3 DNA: TGTGCCAGCAGCCAAGGCGGGGTGAGGACAGATACGCAGTATTTT
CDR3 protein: CASSQGGVRTDTQYF

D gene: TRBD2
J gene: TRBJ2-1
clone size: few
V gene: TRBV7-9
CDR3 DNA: TGTGCCAGCAGTTTTGGACTAGAGCAGGGTGAGCAGTTCTTC
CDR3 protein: CASSFGLEQGEQFF

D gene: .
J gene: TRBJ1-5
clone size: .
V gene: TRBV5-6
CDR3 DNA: TGTGCCAGCAGCTTGAAGTGGGGGGGCAATCAGCCCCAGCATTTT
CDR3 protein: CASSLKWGGNQPQHF

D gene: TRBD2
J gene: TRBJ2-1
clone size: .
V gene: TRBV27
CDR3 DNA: TGTGCCAGCAGTTTAGATCTTGGGGGGGGGTACAATGAGCAGTTCTTC
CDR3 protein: CASSLDLGGGYNEQFF

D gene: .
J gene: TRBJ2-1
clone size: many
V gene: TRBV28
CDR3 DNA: TGTGCCAGCACTTCCGGGACAAATGAGCAGTTCTTC
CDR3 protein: CASTSGTNEQFF

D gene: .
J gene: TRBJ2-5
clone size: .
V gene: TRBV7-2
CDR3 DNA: TGTGCCAGCAGCAAAAATGGGGGTTCCGAGACCCAGTACTTC
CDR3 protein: CASSKNGGSETQYF

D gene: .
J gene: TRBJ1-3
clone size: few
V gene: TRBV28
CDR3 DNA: TGTGCCAGCAGTTCCGGGACCCTAGGAAACACCATATATTTT
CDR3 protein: CASSSGTLGNTIYF

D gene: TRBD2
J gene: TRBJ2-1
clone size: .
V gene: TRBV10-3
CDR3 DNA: TGTGCCACTCGAAAAGCGGGAGGGCCGGAAAATGAGCAGTTCTTC
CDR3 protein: CATRKAGGPENEQFF

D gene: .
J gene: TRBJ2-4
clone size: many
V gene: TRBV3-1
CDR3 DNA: TGTGCCAGCAGCCAGAGAGGGATTCGAGCCAAAAACATTCAGTACTTC
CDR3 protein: CASSQRGIRAKNIQYF

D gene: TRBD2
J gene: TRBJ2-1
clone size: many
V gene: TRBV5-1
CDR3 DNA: TGCGCCAGCAGCTTGGCACTAGCGGGGGATGAGCAGTTCTTC
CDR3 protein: CASSLALAGDEQFF

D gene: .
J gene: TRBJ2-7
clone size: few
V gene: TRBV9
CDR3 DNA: TGTGCCAGCAGCAGGAACCTTCCCTCGCACGAGCAGTACTTC
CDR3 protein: CASSRNLPSHEQYF

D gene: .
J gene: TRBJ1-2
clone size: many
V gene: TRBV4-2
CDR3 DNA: TGTGCCAGCAGCCTAACAGGGTTCAGTATGGTAAACCCTACCCATATGACGTATGGCTACACCTTC
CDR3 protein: CASSLTGFSMVNPTHMTYGYTF

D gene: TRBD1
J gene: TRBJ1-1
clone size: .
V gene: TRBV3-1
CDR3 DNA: TGTGCCAGCAGGTTCGGACAGGGAGGGACTGAAGCTTTCTTT
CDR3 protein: CASRFGQGGTEAFF

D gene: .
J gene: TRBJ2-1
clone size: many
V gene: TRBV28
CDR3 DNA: TGTGCCAGCAGTTTCATAGCGAGATCCTACAATGAGCAGTTCTTC
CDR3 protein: CASSFIARSYNEQFF